Following are 5 T cell receptor beta chains from one sample sequenced in a study of technical replicates of blood from a handful of donors. The data were produced by immunoSEQ multiplex PCR, yet TCRdb's version contains in-frame clones alone and is incomplete. Seen here are around 80,000 clones, 70% to 90% observed once, and the top ten hold about 0.41%. The sample consisted of T cells isolated from PBMCs. The receptor source for this set is a human donor in good health.

The chain combines TRBV11-1 with TRBJ2-2; D possibly corresponds to TRBD2 (6 bases). Germline CDR1 reads SGHAT; CDR2 reads FQDESV (reference sequence). V shed 5 bases and J shed 3 bases, with 10 bases lying between them. CDR3 length: 14 amino acids. The CDR3 loop is CASSLGGYTGELFF. CDR3 in DNA: TGTGCCAGCAGCCTGGGAGGTTACACCGGGGAGCTGTTTTTT.

The chain employs TRBV4-3 and TRBJ2-7; unclear D gene. The germline gives CDR1 LGHNA, CDR2 YSLEER. The CDR3 length is 14 residues. Trimming removed 0 bases from V and 5 bases from J, with 11 bases in between. In nucleotides, the CDR3 is TGCGCCAGCAGCCAAGATTTTGGGCAGAACGAGCAGTACTTC. It translates to CASSQDFGQNEQYF.

The CDR3 DNA follows: TGTGCCCGACAGGGTGTTGAGGCTGGCTACACCTTC. It is translated as CARQGVEAGYTF. The genes are TRBV30 and TRBJ1-2; 7 bases line up with TRBD1. CDR1 and CDR2 (germline): GTSNPN, SVGIG (reference sequence). The CDR3 covers 12 residues. Trimming took 8 bases from V and 7 from J; bases not matched to a gene: 10.

The chain employs TRBV2 and TRBJ2-7; D ambiguous. From germline, CDR1 is SNHLY and CDR2 FYNNEI. The CDR3 has 17 residues. V shed 4 bases and J shed 0 bases, with 19 bases lying between them. This CDR3 is CASSVVRPTKSSYEQYF. In DNA, the CDR3 is TGTGCCAGCAGTGTAGTCAGGCCGACAAAGAGCTCCTACGAGCAGTACTTC.

The chain links TRBV7-9 to TRBJ1-4, with 7 bases identical to TRBD1. The junction had 14 bases not matched to a gene; V was cut back by 8 bases and J by 8 bases. CDR3 size: 15 residues. Per the germline V gene, CDR1 is SEHNR and CDR2 is FQNEAQ (reference sequence). CDR3 region: CASRGQVIFGEKLFF. The CDR3 DNA sequence: TGTGCCAGCCGCGGACAGGTCATCTTTGGGGAAAAACTGTTTTTT.